Each of the 27 T cell receptor beta chains below was sequenced from the same sample in a study of T-cell reconstitution after alpha-beta-depleted transplantation in children. Preparation of the TCRbeta library used unique molecular identifiers. TCRdb analysed the PCR reads with MiXCR anew, one entry per CDR3 protein. The top ten clones hold around 28% of a sample with around 420,000 distinct CDR3 sequences, 15% to 20% of them seen once. The sequences come from PBMCs, mostly from graft donor cells, collected 360 days after TCRalphabeta/CD19-depleted stem cell transplant. The receptors here all came from a boy younger than two who had a stem cell transplant for Wiskott-Aldrich syndrome, so the T cells may come from the graft donor.

The chain combines TRBV27 with TRBJ2-1, with 11 bases lining up with TRBD2. The germline gives CDR1 MNHEY, CDR2 SMNVEV (reference sequence). This CDR3 is 14 amino acids long. Germline trimming cut 8 bases from V and 6 bases from J; bases unmatched to any gene: 6. CDR3 nucleotide sequence: TGTGCCAGCGGAACCGGGACTAGCGGCAATGAGCAGTTCTTC. This codes for CASGTGTSGNEQFF.

This clonotype was counted only a few times. The CDR3 DNA follows: TGTGCCAGCAGCCCATACGTTGGGGCGGGGGGTGCGAACACCGGGGAGCTGTTTTTT. Amino acids: CASSPYVGAGGANTGELFF. V and J are TRBV7-8 and TRBJ2-2, with 8 bases aligning to TRBD2. The CDR3 has 19 amino acids. The germline V gene encodes CDR1 SGHVS and CDR2 FQNEAQ. The V and J ends lost 5 bases and 0 bases, in that order; junction bases with no gene match: 14.

This clonotype has just a few counts. The chain recombines TRBV4-1 with TRBJ2-2; TRBD2 agrees at 8 bases. V lost 1 base and J lost 7; bases outside the gene matches: 14. There are 18 residues in the CDR3. The germline CDR1 and CDR2 sequences are MGHRA and YSYEKL. CDR3: CASSQGSRGGFSVGELFF. In DNA form, the CDR3 reads TGCGCCAGCAGCCAAGGGTCCCGGGGGGGCTTTTCGGTCGGGGAGCTGTTTTTT.

This clonotype has a handful of counts. The chain is built from TRBV7-9 and TRBJ2-1; 7 bases are shared with TRBD2. Germline V gene lookup returns CDR1 SEHNR and CDR2 FQNEAQ (reference sequence). This CDR3 region has 14 residues. Trimming removed 0 bases from V and 6 bases from J; junction bases left unmatched: 2. CDR3 coding DNA: TGTGCCAGCAGCTTAGCGTGGACTAGCAATGAGCAGTTCTTC. It yields the protein CASSLAWTSNEQFF.

This clonotype was seen more than once but under ten times. J is TRBJ2-1 and V is TRBV11-2; TRBD2 aligns across 7 bases. The trim removed 5 bases at V and 2 bases at J, leaving 12 bases unmatched. Germline V lookup: CDR1 SGHAT, CDR2 FQNNGV. The CDR3 extends over 17 amino acids. This CDR3 reads CASSNPLAGYAYNEQFF. DNA for the CDR3: TGTGCCAGCAGCAATCCCTTAGCGGGCTACGCCTACAATGAGCAGTTCTTC.

There are a few counts of this clonotype. The chain uses TRBV15 and TRBJ1-6; TRBD1 matches at 7 bases. Per the germline V gene, CDR1 is LNHNV and CDR2 is YYDKDF (reference sequence). The CDR3 spans 18 residues. Losses at the gene ends were 0 bases for V and 7 bases for J; bases not matched to a gene: 12. The CDR3 region has the DNA TGTGCCACCAGCAGAGAACGGGGACAGTTTCTTAGGAATTCACCCCTCCACTTT. Residues: CATSRERGQFLRNSPLHF.

This clonotype was seen a handful of times. The chain couples TRBV5-1 to TRBJ2-3, with D uncertain. V was trimmed by 2 bases and J by 3 bases, leaving 10 bases between them. Germline CDR1 and CDR2: SGHRS and YFSETQ. The CDR3 has 14 residues. CDR3 in amino acids: CASSLGWETDTQYF. CDR3 nucleotide sequence: TGCGCCAGCAGCTTAGGTTGGGAAACAGATACGCAGTATTTT.

This clonotype was observed a few times. The chain couples TRBV12-3 or TRBV12-4 to TRBJ2-2; D possibly uses TRBD1 or TRBD2 (6 bases each). V was shortened by 3 bases and J by 7 bases, with 9 bases between the two germline ends. This CDR3 has 13 amino acids. The CDR3 DNA reads as TGTGCCAGCAGTTTCCGGGGGCTCGGGGAGCTGTTTTTT. This sequence encodes CASSFRGLGELFF.

V and J are TRBV11-3 and TRBJ2-1; 11 bases line up with TRBD1. Looked up from germline, CDR1 is SGHNT and CDR2 is YENEEA. V shed 5 bases and J 7 bases; nucleotides not matched to a gene: 7. The CDR3 length is 15 residues. This CDR3 reads CASSPTGTGGNEQFF. In DNA form, the CDR3 reads TGTGCCAGCAGCCCCACCGGGACAGGGGGGAATGAGCAGTTCTTC.

This clonotype has just a few counts. The chain carries TRBV24-1 and TRBJ2-3; TRBD2 agrees at 7 bases. The CDR3 is 17 residues long. The ends lost 7 bases at V and 2 bases at J; junction bases unmatched: 14. Per germline, CDR1 KGHDR and CDR2 SFDVKD. The CDR3 here is CATSPSWDGGFTDTQYF. The DNA of the CDR3 is TGTGCCACCAGCCCTTCTTGGGACGGGGGGTTCACAGATACGCAGTATTTT.

The genes are TRBV7-2 and TRBJ1-2, with 9 bases lining up with TRBD1. Unmatched junction bases numbered 4, after V lost 5 bases and J lost 6 bases. CDR3 size: 13 residues. Per the germline V gene, CDR1 is SGHTA and CDR2 is FQGNSA. The CDR3 loop is CASSAQGANGYTF. The CDR3 bases are TGTGCCAGCAGCGCACAGGGGGCTAATGGCTACACCTTC. Supplemented by reference TRBV7-2 and TRBJ1-2, the full variable domain reads GAGVSQSPSNKVTEKGKDVELRCDPISGHTALYWYRQSLGQGLEFLIYFQGNSAPDKSGLPSDRFSAERTGGSVSTLTIQRTQQEDSAVYLCASSAQGANGYTFGSGTRLTVV.

This clonotype was counted only a few times. The rearrangement joins TRBV6-1 to TRBJ2-4; TRBD1 is a possible D gene (5 bases). This CDR3 is built from 17 residues. Trimming removed 4 bases from V and 0 bases from J, with 16 bases in between. Germline CDR1 and CDR2: MNHNS and SASEGT. The DNA for the CDR3 is TGTGCCAGCAGTGTCGACAGATCCCCCTTAGCCAAAAACATTCAGTACTTC. It yields the protein CASSVDRSPLAKNIQYF.

This clonotype was detected a few times. This chain joins TRBV12-3 or TRBV12-4 and TRBJ2-3; TRBD2 aligns across 14 bases. V lost 7 bases and J lost 5; bases outside the gene matches: 8. This CDR3 has 16 amino acids. CDR3 in DNA: TGTGCCAGCATGATGACTAGCGGGAGGGCCGAAGATACGCAGTATTTT. Translated: CASMMTSGRAEDTQYF.

The gene calls are TRBV7-8 and TRBJ2-7; D perhaps matches TRBD2 (6 bases). CDR1 SGHVS and CDR2 FQNEAQ come from the germline V gene. This CDR3 has 14 residues. V was shortened by 6 bases and J by 1 base, with 13 bases between the two germline ends. DNA of the CDR3: TGTGCCAGCAGGCTTCGGCGGGGTTCCTACGAGCAGTACTTC. Translating it yields CASRLRRGSYEQYF.

The chain carries TRBV20-1 and TRBJ1-5; TRBD1 agrees at 7 bases. Looked up from germline, CDR1 is DFQATT and CDR2 is SNEGSKA (reference sequence). The length of the CDR3 is 14 residues. Losses at the gene ends were 5 bases for V and 1 base for J; bases not matched to a gene: 5. The CDR3 DNA reads TGCAGTGCTCACAGGGGAGGGAGCAATCAGCCCCAGCATTTT. Translation: CSAHRGGSNQPQHF.

This clonotype was observed a handful of times. Here the CDR3 reads CASSFDLAYTQYF. The CDR3 DNA reads TGTGCCAGCAGTTTTGATCTAGCGTATACGCAGTATTTT. This chain links TRBV12-3 or TRBV12-4 with TRBJ2-3; possible D gene TRBD2, 6 bases. This CDR3 spans 13 amino acids. Trimming removed 3 bases at V and 7 bases at J, with 11 bases between.

The J gene is TRBJ2-5, the V gene TRBV3-1; D ambiguous. CDR3 length equals 14 residues. Germline-derived CDR1 and CDR2 are LGHDT and YNNKEL (reference sequence). With 1 base removed from V and 5 bases from J, the gap between germline ends came to 11 bases. In DNA form, the CDR3 reads TGTGCCAGCAGCCAAGTGCGCGCTGGGGAGACCCAGTACTTC. Translating it yields CASSQVRAGETQYF.

This clonotype was detected a few times. The gene calls are TRBV7-2 and TRBJ2-1; 7 nucleotides match TRBD1. CDR1 SGHTA and CDR2 FQGNSA come from the germline V gene. After removal of 5 bases from V and 4 bases from J, the junction contained 5 bases not matched to a gene. The CDR3 loop spans 14 amino acids. This CDR3 is CASSRDSFYNEQFF. The CDR3 coding sequence is TGTGCCAGCAGCAGGGACAGCTTTTACAATGAGCAGTTCTTC.

J is TRBJ1-2 and V is TRBV12-3 or TRBV12-4; D unclear. Trimming took off 1 base at V and 4 bases at J, with 10 bases between the two ends. The CDR3 totals 14 residues. In nucleotides, the CDR3 is TGTGCCAGCAGTTTAGGGCAGTCCTTCTATGGCTACACCTTC. Protein product: CASSLGQSFYGYTF.

V and J are TRBV29-1 and TRBJ2-3; 12 nucleotides line up with TRBD2. V was pared by 6 bases and J by 2 bases, with 12 bases of the junction left unmatched. Per germline, CDR1 SQVTM and CDR2 ANQGSEA. The CDR3 sequence is 17 residues long. The CDR3 region has the DNA TGCAGCGTCAAACCACAGACTAGCGGGAGTTCCACAGATACGCAGTATTTT. This encodes CSVKPQTSGSSTDTQYF.

The V call is TRBV5-1, the J call TRBJ2-7; D perhaps matches TRBD2 (6 bases). V was clipped by 1 base and J by 7 bases, with 15 bases between them. The CDR3 contains 14 residues. Germline V gives CDR1 SGHRS, CDR2 YFSETQ. CDR3 residues: CASSLRAGSEEQYF. CDR3 bases: TGCGCCAGCAGCTTGAGGGCGGGATCGGAAGAGCAGTACTTC.

This clonotype was detected only once. At one end, the junction sequence differs from germline, possibly due to a read error. The CDR3 loop is CASKGGPGANTWELFF. The CDR3 coding sequence is TGTGCCAGCAAGGGAGGACCGGGAGCGAACACCTGGGAGCTGTTTTTT. This chain uses TRBV12-3 or TRBV12-4 with TRBJ2-2; possibly TRBD2 for D (6 bases). CDR3 length: 16 amino acids.

The chain carries TRBV7-6 and TRBJ2-2; perhaps TRBD2 as D (6 bases). The CDR3 sequence is 17 residues long. The V and J ends lost 1 base and 0 bases respectively, with 12 bases between them. CDR1 and CDR2 (germline): SGHVS, FNYEAQ. The CDR3 reads CASSLGLGHPNTGELFF. The CDR3 bases are TGTGCCAGCAGCTTAGGACTAGGACACCCGAACACCGGGGAGCTGTTTTTT.

This clonotype was detected a few times. V gene TRBV5-1 combines with J gene TRBJ2-1; the D gene is possibly TRBD2 (6 bases). Germline V lookup: CDR1 SGHRS, CDR2 YFSETQ. This CDR3 contains 15 residues. Trimming shortened V by 5 bases and J by 3 bases, and 15 bases separated the two germline ends. The CDR3 DNA reads as TGCGCCAGCAGGTCCGGGACTCAATTCTACAATGAGCAGTTCTTC. Translating gives CASRSGTQFYNEQFF.

The table lists this clonotype with a few counts. The chain links TRBV7-9 to TRBJ2-1; D not certain. V was shortened by 1 base and J by 0 bases, with 13 bases between the two germline ends. CDR1 is SEHNR and CDR2 is FQNEAQ in the germline V gene (reference sequence). The CDR3 totals 17 residues. The DNA of the CDR3 is TGTGCCAGCAGCTTAGAGGTCGCCATGAGCTCCTACAATGAGCAGTTCTTC. Translation gives CASSLEVAMSSYNEQFF.

This clonotype was counted only a few times. The V call is TRBV7-9, the J call TRBJ2-3, with 7 positions matching TRBD2. The germline CDR1 and CDR2 sequences are SEHNR and FQNEAQ (reference sequence). There are 16 residues in the CDR3. V lost 2 bases and J lost 3; bases outside the gene matches: 8. The chain's CDR3 is CASSLFAGVGTDTQYF. In nucleotides, the CDR3 is TGTGCCAGCAGCTTATTCGCGGGAGTCGGGACAGATACGCAGTATTTT.

This clonotype was observed a single time. This chain connects TRBV6-6 to TRBJ1-1; TRBD1 might be the D (6 bases). The V and J ends lost 8 bases and 3 bases respectively, with 13 bases between them. The CDR3 runs 13 residues. Germline V gene data show CDR1 as MNHNY and CDR2 as SVGAGI (reference sequence). CDR3 sequence: CASRGAIYTEAFF. Written as DNA, the CDR3 is TGTGCCAGCCGGGGGGCCATCTACACTGAAGCTTTCTTT.